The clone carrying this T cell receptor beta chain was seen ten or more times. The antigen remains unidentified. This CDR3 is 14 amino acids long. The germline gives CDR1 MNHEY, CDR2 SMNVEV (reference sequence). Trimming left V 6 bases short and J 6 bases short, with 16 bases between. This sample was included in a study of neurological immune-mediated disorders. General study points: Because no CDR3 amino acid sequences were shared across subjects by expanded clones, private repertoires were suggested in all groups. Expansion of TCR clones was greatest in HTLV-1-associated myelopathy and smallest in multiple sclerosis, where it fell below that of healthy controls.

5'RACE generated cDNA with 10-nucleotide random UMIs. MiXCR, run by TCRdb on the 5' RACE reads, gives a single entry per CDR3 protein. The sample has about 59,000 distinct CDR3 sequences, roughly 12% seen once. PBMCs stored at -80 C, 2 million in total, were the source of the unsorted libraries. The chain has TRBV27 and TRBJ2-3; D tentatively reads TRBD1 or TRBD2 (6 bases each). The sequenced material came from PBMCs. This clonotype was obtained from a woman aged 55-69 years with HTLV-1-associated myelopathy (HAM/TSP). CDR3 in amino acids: CASRHSGGGDTQYF. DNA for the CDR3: TGTGCCAGCAGACACTCTGGAGGGGGGGATACGCAGTATTTT.